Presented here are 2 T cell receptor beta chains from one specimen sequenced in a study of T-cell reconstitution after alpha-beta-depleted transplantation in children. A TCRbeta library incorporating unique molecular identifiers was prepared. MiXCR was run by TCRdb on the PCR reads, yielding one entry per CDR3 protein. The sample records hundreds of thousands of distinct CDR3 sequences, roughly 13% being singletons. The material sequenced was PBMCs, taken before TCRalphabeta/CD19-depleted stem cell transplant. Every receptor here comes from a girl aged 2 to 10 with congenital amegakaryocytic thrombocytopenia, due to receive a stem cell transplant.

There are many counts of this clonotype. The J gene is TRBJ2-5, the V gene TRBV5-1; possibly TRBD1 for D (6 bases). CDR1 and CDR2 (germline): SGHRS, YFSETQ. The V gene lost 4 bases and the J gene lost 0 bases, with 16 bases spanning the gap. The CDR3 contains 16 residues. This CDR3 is CASSTGQTLYQETQYF. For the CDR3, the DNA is TGCGCCAGCAGCACCGGACAGACTCTGTACCAAGAGACCCAGTACTTC.

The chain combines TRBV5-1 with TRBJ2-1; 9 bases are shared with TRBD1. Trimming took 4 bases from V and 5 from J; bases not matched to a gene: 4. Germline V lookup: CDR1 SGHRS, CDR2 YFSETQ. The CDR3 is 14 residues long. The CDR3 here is CASSKGQGDNEQFF. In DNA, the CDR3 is TGCGCCAGCAGCAAGGGACAGGGAGACAATGAGCAGTTCTTC.